The 8 T cell receptor beta chains reported below all come from one sample, sequenced in a study of blood T cells in healthy people across ages. The authors ran a second PCR of roughly 6 to 11 cycles using a sample-barcoded 5' primer and a J-beta primer mix. TCRdb redid the calling of the 5' RACE reads with MiXCR, one entry per CDR3 protein. The table has fewer than 1,200,000 distinct CDR3 sequences, roughly a quarter seen once. The sample was also reused in another study, on T cells of mothers and their children.

The sequenced material came from blood. The receptors originated from a girl aged 2 to 10 in good health.

The V call is TRBV27, the J call TRBJ2-3; D possibly corresponds to TRBD1 (6 bases). V dropped 6 bases and J dropped 7 bases, with 14 bases sitting between them. Looked up from germline, CDR1 is MNHEY and CDR2 is SMNVEV (reference sequence). The CDR3 is 13 residues long. CDR3 residues: CASRNRDFNTQYF. In DNA, the CDR3 is TGTGCCAGCAGAAACAGGGATTTCAATACGCAGTATTTT.

This clonotype appeared a few times. This chain uses TRBV7-2 with TRBJ1-5, with D perhaps TRBD1 (5 bases). This CDR3 region has 13 residues. V was clipped by 3 bases and J by 7 bases, with 10 bases between them. Germline-derived CDR1 and CDR2 are SGHTA and FQGNSA. The CDR3 bases are TGTGCCAGCAGCTTCCGGGACCTCCAGCCCCAGCATTTT. Its protein is CASSFRDLQPQHF.

The V and J genes are TRBV10-3 and TRBJ1-2; the D gene is possibly TRBD1 (5 bases). Germline CDR1 reads ENHRY; CDR2 reads SYGVKD. The CDR3 is made up of 13 amino acids. V lost 2 bases to trimming and J lost 5 bases, with 9 bases between them. The CDR3 DNA is TGTGCCATCAGTGAGGACAGTGTATATGGCTACACCTTC. This translates into CAISEDSVYGYTF.

The V call is TRBV7-3, the J call TRBJ2-5, with 7 bases fitting TRBD2. The CDR3 loop spans 16 amino acids. CDR1 and CDR2 (germline): SGHTA, FQGTGA. V lost 0 bases, J lost 9 bases, and 13 bases stayed unmatched. CDR3 loop: CASSLTSGNPRESQYF. CDR3 in DNA: TGTGCCAGCAGCTTAACGAGCGGGAACCCTAGGGAGTCCCAGTACTTC.

The chain couples TRBV7-9 to TRBJ2-5; D is ambiguous. Germline CDR1 is SEHNR and CDR2 is FQNEAQ (reference sequence). The length of the CDR3 is 15 residues. Trimming left V 1 base short and J 5 bases short, with 14 bases between. The CDR3, as DNA: TGTGCCAGCAGCTTAGTTGTGAGTTTGAGGGAGACCCAGTACTTC. Its translation is CASSLVVSLRETQYF.

This chain uses TRBV6-1 with TRBJ2-2; D remains unclear. Germline CDR1 is MNHNS and CDR2 is SASEGT. The germline V and J ends were trimmed by 1 base and 6 bases, with 9 bases remaining between them. The CDR3 extends over 14 amino acids. The chain's CDR3 is CASSEEIWSGELFF. CDR3 nucleotide sequence: TGTGCCAGCAGTGAAGAAATCTGGTCCGGGGAGCTGTTTTTT.

The rearrangement joins TRBV7-6 to TRBJ2-1; D perhaps matches TRBD2 (5 bases). CDR1 is SGHVS and CDR2 is FNYEAQ in the germline V gene. V was shortened by 5 bases and J by 4 bases, with 12 bases between the two germline ends. The CDR3 consists of 14 residues. The CDR3 sequence: CASSERTSYNEQFF. The DNA of the CDR3 is TGTGCCAGCAGCGAGCGGACCTCTTACAATGAGCAGTTCTTC. The variable domain in full, with the rest retrieved from reference TRBV7-6 and TRBJ2-1, is GAGVSQSPRYKVTKRGQDVALRCDPISGHVSLYWYRQALGQGPEFLTYFNYEAQQDKSGLPNDRFSAERPEGSISTLTIQRTEQRDSAMYRCASSERTSYNEQFFGPGTRLTVL.

This clonotype has a handful of counts. This sequence joins TRBV7-8 and TRBJ2-5, with a possible D match to TRBD1 (6 bases). Trimming shortened V by 5 bases and J by 4 bases, and 17 bases separated the two germline ends. The CDR3 is 15 amino acids. Germline V gene lookup returns CDR1 SGHVS and CDR2 FQNEAQ. Here the CDR3 reads CASSHRVQAGETQYF. For the CDR3, the DNA is TGTGCCAGCAGCCACAGGGTTCAGGCGGGAGAGACCCAGTACTTC. Drawing the rest from reference TRBV7-8 and TRBJ2-5, the complete variable domain is GAGVSQSPRYKVAKRGQDVALRCDPISGHVSLFWYQQALGQGPEFLTYFQNEAQLDKSGLPSDRFFAERPEGSVSTLKIQRTQQEDSAVYLCASSHRVQAGETQYFGPGTRLLVL.